A selection of T cell receptor beta chains follows, all from one sample in a study of T cell repertoires in cytomegalovirus infection. TCRdb re-analysed the reads in MiXCR, keeping a single row per CDR3 protein. The sample lists hundreds of thousands of distinct CDR3 sequences, 10% to 12% occurring once. The sequenced material came from PBMCs. Receptors originate from a human donor in good health (CMV status not recorded). Some clones in this sample may be carry-over from other donors' samples. CDR3s include the opening cysteine and the closing phenylalanine or tryptophan. A D gene is named only where the DNA matches it firmly. Only some rows state a clone size, as once, few, many or a class for expanded clones.

V gene	D gene	clone size	J gene	CDR3 protein	CDR3 DNA
TRBV2	TRBD1	NA	TRBJ2-7	CASKLDRSFYEQYF	TGTGCCAGCAAATTGGACAGGAGTTTCTACGAGCAGTACTTC
TRBV5-1	NA	NA	TRBJ2-7	CASSPGGGIGGEQYF	TGCGCCAGCAGCCCTGGAGGAGGCATCGGGGGAGAGCAGTACTTC
TRBV5-6	TRBD1	NA	TRBJ2-7	CASSQDRATDEQYF	TGTGCCAGCAGTCAGGACAGGGCTACGGACGAGCAGTACTTC
TRBV28	NA	NA	TRBJ1-1	CASRTSDTYTEAFF	TGTGCCAGCAGAACTTCGGACACGTACACTGAAGCTTTCTTT
TRBV28	NA	many	TRBJ2-5	CASKIWGPGETQYF	TGTGCCAGCAAGATCTGGGGGCCTGGAGAGACCCAGTACTTC
TRBV7-9	NA	few	TRBJ1-5	CASSLNSVQPQHF	TGTGCCAGCAGCTTAAACTCGGTCCAGCCCCAGCATTTT
TRBV2	TRBD1	once	TRBJ2-3	CASNLGQGPQYF	TGTGCCAGCAACCTTGGACAGGGTCCGCAGTATTTT
TRBV7-9	TRBD1	many	TRBJ2-3	CASSRQGRDTQYF	TGTGCCAGCAGCCGACAGGGTCGAGATACGCAGTATTTT
TRBV20-1	TRBD2	many	TRBJ2-2	CSARGGLAGVTGELFF	TGCAGTGCTAGAGGGGGACTAGCGGGAGTGACCGGGGAGCTGTTTTTT
TRBV14	NA	many	TRBJ2-1	CASSPLRGGPNEQFF	TGTGCCAGCAGCCCACTTCGTGGGGGGCCCAATGAGCAGTTCTTC
TRBV20-1	NA	few	TRBJ2-6	CSVFSSGANVLTF	TGCAGTGTTTTCTCCTCTGGGGCCAACGTCCTGACTTTC
TRBV9	NA	NA	TRBJ2-7	CASSVGDEQYF	TGTGCCAGCAGCGTAGGGGACGAGCAGTACTTC
TRBV19	NA	NA	TRBJ1-1	CASSPGPFGTTEAFF	TGTGCCAGTAGTCCCGGGCCCTTTGGCACCACTGAAGCTTTCTTT
TRBV30	NA	few	TRBJ1-2	CAGGLQTGPRNYGYTF	TGTGCGGGCGGACTCCAGACGGGACCTAGGAACTATGGCTACACCTTC
TRBV28	TRBD1	many	TRBJ2-3	CASRGRDDRDGTDTQYF	TGTGCCAGCAGGGGACGAGACGACAGGGATGGCACAGATACGCAGTATTTT
TRBV6-1	TRBD1	many	TRBJ1-5	CASSLQQGAGQPQHF	TGTGCCAGCAGTTTACAACAGGGGGCAGGTCAGCCCCAGCATTTT
TRBV3-1	NA	NA	TRBJ2-2	CASSRVGIRRYTGELFF	TGTGCCAGCAGCCGGGTGGGGATCCGACGTTACACCGGGGAGCTGTTTTTT
TRBV7-6	NA	many	TRBJ2-1	CASWDRSGEQFF	TGTGCCAGCTGGGACCGCTCGGGTGAGCAGTTCTTC
TRBV7-3	NA	few	TRBJ2-3	CASSLMTTTDTQYF	TGTGCCAGCAGCTTAATGACAACCACAGATACGCAGTATTTT
TRBV19	NA	many	TRBJ1-2	CASSFFRTANYGYTF	TGTGCCAGTAGTTTCTTCCGGACGGCTAACTATGGCTACACCTTC
TRBV7-2	TRBD2	many	TRBJ2-3	CASSLEAGLAGSLDTQYF	TGTGCCAGCAGCTTAGAGGCAGGACTAGCGGGATCATTAGATACGCAGTATTTT
TRBV18	NA	NA	TRBJ1-2	CASSVSGQGYGYTF	TGTGCCAGCTCAGTCAGCGGCCAGGGTTATGGCTACACCTTC
TRBV20-1	TRBD2	NA	TRBJ2-5	CSARLAGGKETQYF	TGCAGTGCGCGACTAGCGGGGGGTAAAGAGACCCAGTACTTC
TRBV6-1	NA	many	TRBJ2-3	CASSEHIADTQYF	TGTGCCAGCAGTGAGCACATCGCAGATACGCAGTATTTT
TRBV18	NA	NA	TRBJ2-2	CASSPPMGPGELFF	TGTGCCAGCTCACCACCCATGGGACCCGGGGAGCTGTTTTTT
TRBV19	TRBD1	NA	TRBJ1-5	CASRETGTGHNQPQHF	TGTGCCAGTAGGGAAACCGGGACAGGGCACAATCAGCCCCAGCATTTT
TRBV20-1	NA	many	TRBJ2-5	CSARLQETQYF	TGCAGTGCTCGACTACAAGAGACCCAGTACTTC
TRBV2	NA	NA	TRBJ2-2	CASRMVTAGELFF	TGTGCCAGCAGAATGGTAACTGCCGGGGAGCTGTTTTTT
TRBV7-9	TRBD2	many	TRBJ2-1	CASSLGGRGSGSYNEQFF	TGTGCCAGCAGCTTAGGAGGCAGGGGTAGCGGGAGCTACAATGAGCAGTTCTTC
TRBV7-9	NA	many	TRBJ2-5	CASSHRTVPETQYF	TGTGCCAGCAGCCACCGGACCGTCCCAGAGACCCAGTACTTC
TRBV2	TRBD2	NA	TRBJ2-2	CAAGGRGTGELFF	TGTGCCGCGGGGGGAAGGGGCACCGGGGAGCTGTTTTTT
TRBV6-1	NA	few	TRBJ1-1	CASSEAPAPMVF	TGTGCCAGCAGTGAAGCCCCTGCACCTATGGTCTTT
TRBV29-1	NA	NA	TRBJ2-5	CSVNRDQETQYF	TGCAGCGTTAACAGGGACCAAGAGACCCAGTACTTC
TRBV28	TRBD1	many	TRBJ2-5	CASRWTGQETQYF	TGTGCCAGCAGATGGACAGGCCAAGAGACCCAGTACTTC
TRBV19	NA	many	TRBJ2-2	CASSLSPGHTTGELFF	TGTGCCAGTAGTCTCTCCCCGGGACACACCACCGGGGAGCTGTTTTTT
TRBV12-3/TRBV12-4	TRBD2	NA	TRBJ2-1	CASRSSGGGSEQFF	TGTGCCAGCAGATCTAGCGGGGGGGGATCTGAGCAGTTCTTC
TRBV9	TRBD1	NA	TRBJ2-3	CASSPRDRGQADTQYF	TGTGCCAGCAGCCCTCGAGACAGGGGGCAGGCAGATACGCAGTATTTT
TRBV20-1	NA	NA	TRBJ2-7	CSTRGSEGWYSSYEQYF	TGCAGTACTAGAGGCTCAGAGGGGTGGTACAGCTCCTACGAGCAGTACTTC
TRBV7-9	NA	many	TRBJ2-6	CASSLGADATFGGANVLTF	TGTGCCAGCAGCTTAGGGGCCGACGCCACTTTTGGTGGGGCCAACGTCCTGACTTTC
TRBV6-6	NA	many	TRBJ2-1	CASSYSRSYNEQFF	TGTGCCAGCAGTTACTCGAGGTCCTACAATGAGCAGTTCTTC
TRBV5-1	NA	once	TRBJ2-5	CASSSIPRETQYF	TGCGCCAGCAGCTCCATCCCCCGGGAGACCCAGTACTTC
TRBV9	NA	many	TRBJ1-2	CASSGGPRDYGYTF	TGTGCCAGCAGCGGGGGCCCAAGGGACTATGGCTACACCTTC
TRBV12-3/TRBV12-4	NA	NA	TRBJ1-1	CASSLQGTRTVRAFF	TGTGCCAGCAGTTTGCAGGGAACGAGGACAGTGAGGGCTTTCTTT
TRBV7-2	NA	many	TRBJ2-1	CASSLAEGGLYEQFF	TGTGCCAGCAGCTTAGCGGAGGGGGGTTTGTATGAGCAGTTCTTC
TRBV7-3	NA	many	TRBJ2-5	CASSLRRDQETQYF	TGTGCCAGCAGCTTACGCAGGGACCAAGAGACCCAGTACTTC
TRBV6-6	NA	many	TRBJ1-5	CASVQGFNQPQHF	TGTGCCAGCGTACAGGGTTTTAATCAGCCCCAGCATTTT
TRBV11-3	TRBD2	many	TRBJ2-3	CASSSRTSGGGDTQYF	TGTGCCAGCAGCTCGCGGACTAGCGGGGGTGGAGATACGCAGTATTTT
TRBV7-3	NA	few	TRBJ2-3	CASSPIRGDTQYF	TGTGCCAGCAGCCCAATACGGGGAGATACGCAGTATTTT
TRBV7-3	TRBD1	few	TRBJ2-1	CASRSGGQGSEQFF	TGTGCCAGCAGGTCGGGGGGACAGGGGTCTGAGCAGTTCTTC
TRBV7-6	NA	many	TRBJ1-3	CASSLGPRTSGNTIYF	TGTGCCAGCAGCTTAGGTCCCAGAACCTCTGGAAACACCATATATTTT
TRBV15	NA	many	TRBJ1-4	CATSRGTRTNEKLFF	TGTGCCACCAGCAGAGGCACACGAACTAATGAAAAACTGTTTTTT
TRBV2	NA	many	TRBJ2-1	CASSGPGPEQFF	TGTGCCAGCAGTGGTCCTGGTCCGGAGCAGTTCTTC
TRBV7-2	NA	many	TRBJ2-3	CASSLRGSTDTQYF	TGTGCCAGCAGCTTACGGGGGTCCACAGATACGCAGTATTTT
TRBV6-5	NA	NA	TRBJ2-6	CASRAALGAGANVLTF	TGTGCCAGCAGGGCAGCTCTAGGGGCTGGGGCCAACGTCCTGACTTTC
TRBV6-2/TRBV6-3	TRBD1	many	TRBJ2-1	CASRTTGTGQWEQFF	TGTGCCAGCAGGACCACCGGGACAGGGCAATGGGAGCAGTTCTTC
TRBV20-1	NA	NA	TRBJ1-5	CSARDKIGSNQPQHF	TGCAGTGCTAGAGATAAAATCGGGAGCAATCAGCCCCAGCATTTT
TRBV28	TRBD2	many	TRBJ2-5	CASSPRLAGVETQYF	TGTGCCAGCAGTCCTCGACTAGCGGGAGTGGAGACCCAGTACTTC
TRBV19	TRBD1	many	TRBJ1-1	CASSLNRGGTEAFF	TGTGCCAGTAGTCTAAACAGGGGAGGAACTGAAGCTTTCTTT